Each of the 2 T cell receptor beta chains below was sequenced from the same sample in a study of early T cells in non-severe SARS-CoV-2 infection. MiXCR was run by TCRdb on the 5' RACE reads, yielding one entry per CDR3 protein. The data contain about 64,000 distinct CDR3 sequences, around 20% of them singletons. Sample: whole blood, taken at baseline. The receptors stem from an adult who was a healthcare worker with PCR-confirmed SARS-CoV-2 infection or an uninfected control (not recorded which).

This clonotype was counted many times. CDR3 in DNA: TGCGCCAGCAGCGAAAGGGGTGGCGACACTGAAGCTTTCTTT. It is translated as CASSERGGDTEAFF. V gene TRBV5-1 combines with J gene TRBJ1-1; D is perhaps TRBD1 (5 bases). Germline CDR1 SGHRS, CDR2 YFSETQ. V shed 4 bases and J shed 3 bases, with 13 bases lying between them. The CDR3 runs to 14 residues. The full variable domain, its missing parts supplied by reference TRBV5-1 and TRBJ1-1, is KAGVTQTPRYLIKTRGQQVTLSCSPISGHRSVSWYQQTPGQGLQFLFEYFSETQRNKGNFPGRFSGRQFSNSRSEMNVSTLELGDSALYLCASSERGGDTEAFFGQGTRLTVV.

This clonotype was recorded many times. CDR3 region: CASSYAVYRTFTGELFF. DNA for the CDR3: TGTGCCAGCAGTTACGCCGTTTACAGAACGTTCACCGGGGAGCTGTTTTTT. The chain recombines TRBV6-2 or TRBV6-3 with TRBJ2-2; no clear D gene. The germline V gene has CDR1 MNHEY and CDR2 SVGEGT. This CDR3 is 17 amino acids long. V gave up 2 bases and J gave up 4 bases, with 17 bases separating them.